This T cell receptor beta chain was recorded in a study of T cells after somatic rescue of genetic block. Trimming left V 1 base short and J 4 bases short, with 8 bases between. The length of the CDR3 is 14 residues. Germline values: CDR1 MDHEN, CDR2 SYDVKM. The table came from immunoSEQ multiplex PCR; TCRdb's copy has only in-frame clones and leaves some out. The data contain about 72,000 clones, under 95% of them singletons. The material sequenced was peripheral blood mononuclear cells (PBMCs). The clonotype was recovered from a man in his thirties or forties. The gene calls are TRBV28 and TRBJ1-5, with unresolved D. This CDR3 is CASSLYASNQPQHF. The CDR3 DNA sequence: TGTGCCAGCAGTTTATACGCCAGTAATCAGCCCCAGCATTTT.